The source of this T cell receptor beta chain is a study of T cell changes during pregnancy in multiple sclerosis. The data were produced by immunoSEQ multiplex PCR, yet TCRdb's version contains in-frame clones alone and is incomplete. The sample carries over 30,000 clones, 75% to 95% recorded once. The CDR3 has 15 amino acids. The germline V and J ends were trimmed by 0 bases and 7 bases, with 14 bases remaining between them. Looked up from germline, CDR1 is SGDLS and CDR2 is YYNGEE. The clonotype originates from a female donor in good health, enrolled as a control in a pregnancy study. The V call is TRBV9, the J call TRBJ2-1; TRBD2 is a possible D gene (7 bases). Specimen: CD8+ T cells from peripheral blood mononuclear cells, collected in the second trimester of pregnancy. CDR3 in DNA: TGTGCCAGCAGCGTAGGGGGGGGCAGTAGTAATGAGCAGTTCTTC. This sequence encodes CASSVGGGSSNEQFF.